The clone carrying this T cell receptor beta chain showed up just a few times. The target antigen is unknown. This entry comes from a study of T-cell reconstitution after alpha-beta-depleted transplantation in children. Study conclusions and caveats: Reports say that about two months after transplant, the alpha-beta T cells came out of several hundred graft clones that had expanded.

Germline-derived CDR1 and CDR2 are SQVTM and ANQGSEA. Trimming cost V 4 bases and J 6 bases; bases outside gene matches: 6. This CDR3 has 12 residues. Using unique molecular identifiers, the investigators prepared the TCRbeta library. TCRdb reprocessed the PCR reads with MiXCR, giving one entry per CDR3 protein. The profile shows about 870,000 distinct CDR3 sequences, 16% of them singletons. This TCR was recovered from a male patient younger than 18 who had a stem cell transplant for acute lymphoblastic leukemia, so the T cells may come from the graft donor. Specimen: PBMCs, mostly from graft donor cells, collected 360 days after TCRalphabeta/CD19-depleted stem cell transplant. The V and J genes are TRBV29-1 and TRBJ2-7; 7 bases match TRBD1. Here the CDR3 reads CSVVTGQREQYF. CDR3 bases: TGCAGCGTTGTGACAGGGCAACGCGAGCAGTACTTC.